This T cell receptor (beta chain) was found in a study of blood T cell repertoires in COVID-19. Overall study context: T cells, B-cell-depleted T cells, or PBMCs provided the cDNA or gDNA that served as material.

During active infection, Seattle patients enrolled and were then monitored through disease. Libraries were prepared by immunoSEQ multiplex PCR; TCRdb keeps only in-frame clonotypes and omits some of them. The table has around 190,000 clones, 75% to 85% seen once; the top ten hold less than 7%. Input material: peripheral blood. This receptor was obtained from a woman aged 40 to 55 with COVID-19, enrolled during active disease.

CDR3 sequence: CAITNSGQGLKPEAFF. CDR3 sequence (DNA): TGTGCCATCACTAATTCTGGACAGGGTCTGAAGCCTGAAGCTTTCTTT. The chain links TRBV10-3 to TRBJ1-1, with 8 bases fitting TRBD1. From germline, CDR1 is ENHRY and CDR2 SYGVKD. Trimming took 7 bases from V and 6 from J; bases not matched to a gene: 16. The CDR3 is made up of 16 amino acids.